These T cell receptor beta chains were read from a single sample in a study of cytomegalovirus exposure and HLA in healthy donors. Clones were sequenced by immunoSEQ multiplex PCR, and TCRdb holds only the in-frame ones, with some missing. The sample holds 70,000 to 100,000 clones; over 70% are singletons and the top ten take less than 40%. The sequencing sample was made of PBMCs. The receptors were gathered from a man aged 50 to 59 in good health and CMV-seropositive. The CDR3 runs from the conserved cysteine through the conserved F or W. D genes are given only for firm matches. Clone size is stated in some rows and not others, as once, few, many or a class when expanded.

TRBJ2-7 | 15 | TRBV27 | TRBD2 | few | CASSTLLAGSYEQYF | TGTGCCAGCAGCACCCTTCTAGCGGGCTCCTACGAGCAGTACTTC
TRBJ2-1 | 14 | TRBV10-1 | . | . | CASSDSGGGDEQFF | TGCGCCAGCAGTGATTCGGGCGGGGGCGATGAGCAGTTCTTC
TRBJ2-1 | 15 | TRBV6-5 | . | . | CASSYEGGSYNEQFF | TGTGCCAGCAGTTACGAGGGAGGCTCCTACAATGAGCAGTTCTTC
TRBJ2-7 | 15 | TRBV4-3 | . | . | CASSQRTGDFYEQYF | TGCGCCAGCAGCCAGCGGACGGGAGACTTCTACGAGCAGTACTTC
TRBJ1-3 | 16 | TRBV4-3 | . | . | CASSQEAGGSGNTIYF | TGCGCCAGCAGCCAAGAAGCGGGAGGCTCTGGAAACACCATATATTTT
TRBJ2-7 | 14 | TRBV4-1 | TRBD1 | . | CASSQGDSFYEQYF | TGCGCCAGCAGCCAAGGGGACAGCTTCTACGAGCAGTACTTC
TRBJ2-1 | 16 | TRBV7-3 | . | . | CSSSLYSGRRGNEQFF | TGTTCCAGCAGCTTATATAGCGGACGCCGCGGGAATGAGCAGTTCTTC
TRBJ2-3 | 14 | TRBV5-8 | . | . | CASSLGGVVDTQYF | TGTGCCAGCAGCTTGGGCGGGGTGGTAGATACGCAGTATTTT
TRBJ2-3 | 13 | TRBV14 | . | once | CVQLGTSTDTQYF | TGTGTTCAGCTAGGGACATCCACAGATACGCAGTATTTT
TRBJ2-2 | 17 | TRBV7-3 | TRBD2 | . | CASSPRGLAGGAGELFF | TGTGCCAGCAGTCCCCGAGGACTAGCGGGAGGTGCCGGGGAGCTGTTTTTT
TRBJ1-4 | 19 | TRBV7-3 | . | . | CASSLASPLLLTEHEKLFF | TGTGCCAGCAGCTTAGCGTCCCCCCTCCTCTTGACAGAGCATGAAAAACTGTTTTTT
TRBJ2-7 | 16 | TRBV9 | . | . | CASSPSPAGTPYEQYF | TGTGCCAGCAGCCCCTCACCGGCGGGGACCCCCTACGAGCAGTACTTC
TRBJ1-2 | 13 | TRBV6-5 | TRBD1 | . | CASNRDRNYGYTF | TGTGCCAGCAACCGGGACAGGAACTATGGCTACACCTTC
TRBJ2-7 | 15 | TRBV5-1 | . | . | CASSLEPLSSYEQYF | TGCGCCAGCAGCTTGGAACCCTTGAGCTCCTACGAGCAGTACTTC
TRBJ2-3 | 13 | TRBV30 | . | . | CAWSVGHTDTQYF | TGTGCCTGGAGTGTTGGCCACACAGATACGCAGTATTTT
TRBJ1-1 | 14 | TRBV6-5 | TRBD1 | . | CASRRARQGVEAFF | TGTGCCAGCAGACGCGCGCGACAGGGGGTTGAAGCTTTCTTT
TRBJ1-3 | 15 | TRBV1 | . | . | CTSSQEDGVGNTIYF | TGCACCAGCAGCCAAGAGGACGGGGTTGGAAACACCATATATTTT
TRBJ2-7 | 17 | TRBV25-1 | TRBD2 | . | CASSAAPGVAGGYEQYF | TGTGCCAGCAGTGCCGCCCCGGGCGTAGCGGGTGGCTACGAGCAGTACTTC
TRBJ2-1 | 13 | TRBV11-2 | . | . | CASSLSLFGEQFF | TGTGCCAGCAGCTTAAGCCTCTTCGGTGAGCAGTTCTTC
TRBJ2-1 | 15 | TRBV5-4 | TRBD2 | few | CASSPASGRVDEQFF | TGTGCCAGCAGCCCCGCTAGCGGGAGGGTAGATGAGCAGTTCTTC
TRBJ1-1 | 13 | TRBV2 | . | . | CASSEDLRTEAFF | TGTGCCAGCAGTGAAGATTTGCGAACTGAAGCTTTCTTT
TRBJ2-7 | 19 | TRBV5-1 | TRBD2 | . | CASTPGWGLAGGPSTEQYF | TGCGCCAGCACCCCCGGTTGGGGACTAGCGGGAGGGCCCTCGACCGAGCAGTACTTC
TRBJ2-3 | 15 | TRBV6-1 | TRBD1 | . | CASSKGQGAADTQYF | TGTGCCAGCAGTAAGGGACAGGGGGCGGCAGATACGCAGTATTTT
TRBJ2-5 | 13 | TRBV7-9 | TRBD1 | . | CASSYNRGETQYF | TGTGCCAGCAGCTACAACAGGGGTGAGACCCAGTACTTC
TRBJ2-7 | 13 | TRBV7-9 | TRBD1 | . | CASSFSGGYEQYF | TGTGCCAGCAGCTTCTCAGGGGGCTACGAGCAGTACTTC
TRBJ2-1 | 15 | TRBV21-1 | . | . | CASSKDWVVSDEQFF | TGTGCCAGCAGCAAAGATTGGGTGGTTAGCGATGAGCAGTTCTTC
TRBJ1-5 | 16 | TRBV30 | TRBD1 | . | CAWSIGTGGGNQPQHF | TGTGCCTGGAGCATAGGGACAGGGGGCGGCAATCAGCCCCAGCATTTT
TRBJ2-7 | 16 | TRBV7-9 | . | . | CSSSPRQGSTGSEQYF | TGTTCCAGCAGCCCCCGACAGGGTTCAACCGGGAGCGAGCAGTACTTC
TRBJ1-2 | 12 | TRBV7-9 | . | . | CSSSLDRDISTF | TGTTCCAGCAGCTTAGACCGGGACATCTCGACCTTC
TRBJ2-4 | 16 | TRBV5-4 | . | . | CASSLRILQRENIQYF | TGTGCCAGCAGCTTGAGAATTCTGCAGCGGGAAAACATTCAGTACTTC
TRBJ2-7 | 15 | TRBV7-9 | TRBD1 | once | CASSLGQGAQYEQYF | TGTGCCAGCAGCTTGGGACAGGGGGCTCAATACGAGCAGTACTTC
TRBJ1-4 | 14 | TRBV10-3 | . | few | CAISDRATNEKLFF | TGTGCCATCAGTGACCGTGCAACTAATGAAAAACTGTTTTTT
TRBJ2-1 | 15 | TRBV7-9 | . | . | CASSSGLSLYNEQFF | TGTGCCAGCAGCTCGGGACTCTCGCTTTACAATGAGCAGTTCTTC
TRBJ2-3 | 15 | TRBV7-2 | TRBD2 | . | CASSSWGGSTDTQYF | TGTGCCAGCAGCTCATGGGGGGGAAGCACAGATACGCAGTATTTT
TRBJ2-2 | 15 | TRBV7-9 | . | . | CSSSSLGGNTGELFF | TGTTCCAGCAGCTCCTTAGGGGGAAACACCGGGGAGCTGTTTTTT
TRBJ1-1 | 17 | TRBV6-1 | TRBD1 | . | CASSEGDRGRANTEAFF | TGTGCCAGCAGTGAAGGGGACAGGGGGCGTGCGAACACTGAAGCTTTCTTT
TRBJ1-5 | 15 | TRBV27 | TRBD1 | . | CASSRQGRGNQPQHF | TGTGCCAGCAGCAGACAGGGACGAGGCAATCAGCCCCAGCATTTT
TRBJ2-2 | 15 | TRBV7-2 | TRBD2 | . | CASSVGLANTGELFF | TGTGCCAGCAGCGTTGGACTAGCGAACACCGGGGAGCTGTTTTTT
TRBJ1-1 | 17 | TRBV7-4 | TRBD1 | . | CASSLGQGALLGTEAFF | TGTGCCAGCAGCTTGGGTCAGGGGGCATTGTTGGGCACTGAAGCTTTCTTT
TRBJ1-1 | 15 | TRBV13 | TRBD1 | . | CASSLGTVERTEAFF | TGTGCCAGCAGCCTGGGGACAGTGGAGCGCACTGAAGCTTTCTTT
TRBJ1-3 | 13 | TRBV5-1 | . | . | CASSLGPGNTIYF | TGCGCCAGCAGCTTGGGGCCGGGGAACACCATATATTTT
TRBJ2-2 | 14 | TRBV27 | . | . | CASSLFIVPGELFF | TGTGCCAGCAGTTTATTTATAGTCCCCGGGGAGCTGTTTTTT
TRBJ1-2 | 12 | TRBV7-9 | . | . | CSSSFPGGGYTF | TGTTCCAGCAGCTTCCCCGGTGGTGGCTACACCTTC
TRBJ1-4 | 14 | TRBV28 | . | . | CASSMGDYNEKLFF | TGTGCCAGCTCGATGGGGGACTATAATGAAAAACTGTTTTTT
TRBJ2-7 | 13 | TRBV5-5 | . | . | CASSLIQSYEQYF | TGTGCCAGCAGCTTAATACAGTCCTACGAGCAGTACTTC
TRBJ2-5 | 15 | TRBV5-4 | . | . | CASRGGQIATETQYF | TGTGCCAGCAGGGGGGGACAGATCGCAACGGAGACCCAGTACTTC
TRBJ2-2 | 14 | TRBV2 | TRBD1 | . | CASKRDSYTGELFF | TGTGCCAGCAAAAGGGACAGCTACACCGGGGAGCTGTTTTTT
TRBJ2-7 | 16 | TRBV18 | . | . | CASSPLLTFEGGEQYF | TGTGCCAGCTCACCCCTCCTGACGTTCGAGGGCGGCGAGCAGTACTTC